What follows is one T cell receptor beta chain and its context. The sample is drawn from a study of blood T cell repertoires in COVID-19. As handled by the study authors: Nucleated cell counts were estimated from reference gene primer amplification. Profiled with immunoSEQ multiplex PCR; TCRdb holds only in-frame clones, not every one. D and trimming come from the DNA, and the V and J calls and clone size come from that table. The sample holds about 190,000 clones; around nine tenths are singletons and the top ten take approximately 0.93%. The origin of this receptor is a woman aged 18-35 years who had recovered from COVID-19. The specimen was peripheral blood.

The CDR3 sequence: CASSGGTEAFF. For the CDR3, the DNA is TGCGCCAGCAGCGGGGGGACTGAAGCTTTCTTT. The chain couples TRBV4-3 to TRBJ1-1, with D possibly TRBD1 on 5 matching bases. V lost 5 bases, J lost 5 bases, and 6 bases lay in between. Germline-derived CDR1 and CDR2 are LGHNA and YSLEER. This CDR3 region has 11 residues.